The 24 T cell receptor beta chains below were found in one sample sequenced in a study of radiotherapy plus CTLA-4 blockade in lung cancer. Here immunoSEQ multiplex PCR was the method, and the copy in TCRdb shows in-frame clones only, minus some. Of approximately 40,000 clones listed, 80% to 90% were seen once; the top ten hold approximately 23%. The specimen comprised peripheral blood, sampled from a patient treated with radiotherapy plus ipilimumab. The receptor source for this set is a human donor with non-small cell lung cancer whose response to radiotherapy plus ipilimumab could not be evaluated.

The chain couples TRBV28 to TRBJ1-1; no clear D gene. V lost 6 bases to trimming and J lost 3 bases, with 17 bases between them. The germline gives CDR1 MDHEN, CDR2 SYDVKM. CDR3 length: 15 amino acids. CDR3 nucleotide sequence: TGTGCCAGCAGCCGTACTGGGTTGGGAGACACTGAAGCTTTCTTT. This sequence encodes CASSRTGLGDTEAFF.

This clone has only a few counts. The V call is TRBV28, the J call TRBJ2-5; 14 bases are a match to TRBD2. This CDR3 has 14 residues. The germline CDR1 and CDR2 sequences are MDHEN and SYDVKM. V was clipped by 8 bases and J by 11 bases; unmatched bases: 10. This CDR3 reads CASRLAGGPREQYF. The CDR3 DNA sequence: TGTGCCAGCCGACTAGCGGGAGGGCCGAGGGAGCAGTACTTC.

Here the CDR3 reads CASSFGTYGQANTGELFF. DNA of the CDR3: TGTGCCAGCAGCTTTGGGACTTATGGACAGGCGAACACCGGGGAGCTGTTTTTT. The J gene is TRBJ2-2, the V gene TRBV5-8, with a tentative D call TRBD1 (7 bases). CDR1 SGHTS and CDR2 YDEGEE come from the germline V gene. CDR3 length: 18 amino acids. V was shortened by 2 bases and J by 0 bases, with 17 bases between the two germline ends.

This clone was seen only once. V is TRBV19 and J is TRBJ1-2; no clear D gene. V was clipped by 5 bases and J by 4 bases, with 17 bases between them. This CDR3 is 15 amino acids long. Germline V lookup: CDR1 LNHDA, CDR2 SQIVND (reference sequence). CDR3 residues: CASSLEGTPRYGYTF. The CDR3 DNA reads TGTGCCAGTAGTTTGGAGGGTACCCCTCGCTATGGCTACACCTTC.

This sequence joins TRBV4-1 and TRBJ2-7, with TRBD1 as a possible D gene (6 bases). This CDR3 has 16 amino acids. Germline-derived CDR1 and CDR2 are MGHRA and YSYEKL. V dropped 1 base and J dropped 4 bases, with 17 bases sitting between them. In DNA form, the CDR3 reads TGCGCCAGCAGCCAAGGGTCCCAGGGGCGGACTTACGAGCAGTACTTC. It yields the protein CASSQGSQGRTYEQYF.

A few counts support this clone. The chain couples TRBV7-2 to TRBJ2-3; TRBD2 aligns across 13 bases. The J segment lost 5 bases and the V segment lost 5 bases, leaving 7 bases of the junction unmatched. Per germline, CDR1 SGHTA and CDR2 FQGNSA. This CDR3 is built from 16 residues. CDR3 in amino acids: CASSQLAGGTQDTQYF. CDR3 coding DNA: TGTGCCAGCAGCCAACTAGCGGGGGGGACGCAAGATACGCAGTATTTT. Full variable domain (remainder filled in from reference TRBV7-2 and TRBJ2-3): GAGVSQSPSNKVTEKGKDVELRCDPISGHTALYWYRQSLGQGLEFLIYFQGNSAPDKSGLPSDRFSAERTGGSVSTLTIQRTQQEDSAVYLCASSQLAGGTQDTQYFGPGTRLTVL.

This chain uses TRBV6-6 with TRBJ2-1; TRBD1 agrees at 12 bases. Trimming cost V 9 bases and J 9 bases; bases outside gene matches: 12. This CDR3 is 15 amino acids long. CDR1 is MNHNY, CDR2 SVGAGI, per germline (reference sequence). The CDR3 DNA is TGTGCCAGTCGAGACGGGACAGGGGGCTCCGGTGAGCAGTTCTTC. Its translation is CASRDGTGGSGEQFF.

The chain recombines TRBV10-1 with TRBJ1-1; D remains ambiguous. The CDR3 has 14 residues. Germline-derived CDR1 and CDR2 are WNHNN and SYGVQD (reference sequence). Trimming removed 7 bases from V and 5 bases from J, with 17 bases in between. The CDR3, as DNA: TGCGCCAGCACTGATCATCCCTCGGGAACTGAAGCTTTCTTT. It is translated as CASTDHPSGTEAFF.

This clone was seen only a few times. The rearrangement joins TRBV10-3 to TRBJ1-3; D is unresolved. Trimming pared 10 bases from V and 0 bases from J, leaving 16 bases between. The CDR3 covers 15 residues. Germline lookup yields CDR1 ENHRY and CDR2 SYGVKD. CDR3 nucleotides: TGTGCCACCCAAGAGGCCACCTACTCTGGAAACACCATATATTTT. Its translation: CATQEATYSGNTIYF.

The chain links TRBV27 to TRBJ2-7, with 9 bases matching TRBD1. V gave up 10 bases and J gave up 6 bases; unmatched junction bases: 13. The germline CDR1 and CDR2 sequences are MNHEY and SMNVEV (reference sequence). This CDR3 is 14 amino acids long. CDR3 bases: TGTGCCAACAGACGCCGGGACAGGGATCGCGAGCAGTACTTC. Its translation: CANRRRDRDREQYF.

The chain combines TRBV14 with TRBJ2-1; a possible D gene is TRBD1 (6 bases). V was trimmed by 4 bases and J by 3 bases, leaving 16 bases between them. Germline CDR1 and CDR2: SGHDN and FVKESK. This CDR3 comprises 16 residues. The CDR3 DNA follows: TGTGCCAGCAGCCTCTTCATAGGGGGAGTCTACAATGAGCAGTTCTTC. This translates into CASSLFIGGVYNEQFF.

As regards this clone: One end of the junction does not line up with germline, which may come from a read error. J is TRBJ2-1 and V is TRBV7-3, with TRBD2 matching over 13 bases. Germline CDR1 is SGHTA and CDR2 is FQGTGA. This CDR3 has 13 amino acids. This CDR3 reads CASSSTSGGKEVF. The CDR3 coding sequence is TGTGCCAGCAGTTCGACTAGCGGGGGGAAGGAGGTCTTC. Variable domain in full (rest from reference TRBV7-3 and TRBJ2-1): GAGVSQTPSNKVTEKGKYVELRCDPISGHTALYWYRQSLGQGPEFLIYFQGTGAADDSGLPNDRFFAVRPEGSVSTLKIQRTERGDSAVYLCASSSTSGGKEVFGPGTRLTVL.

This clone appeared once. This chain uses TRBV10-1 with TRBJ1-2; D is unresolved. From germline, CDR1 is WNHNN and CDR2 SYGVQD (reference sequence). The CDR3 totals 11 residues. The V gene lost 11 bases and the J gene lost 5 bases, with 12 bases spanning the gap. The CDR3 sequence: CAPRTQYGYTF. The CDR3 bases are TGCGCCCCAAGGACTCAGTATGGCTACACCTTC.

V and J are TRBV7-2 and TRBJ2-2, with 9 bases identical to TRBD1. Trimming cost V 5 bases and J 7 bases; bases outside gene matches: 20. CDR1 and CDR2 from the germline V gene are SGHTA and FQGNSA. The CDR3 length is 19 residues. CDR3 sequence reads: CASSPGPRTGAGGGGELFF. The CDR3, as DNA: TGTGCCAGCAGCCCCGGTCCTAGGACAGGGGCCGGTGGGGGCGGGGAGCTGTTTTTT.

The genes are TRBV5-8 and TRBJ1-1; D perhaps matches TRBD1 (6 bases). Germline V lookup: CDR1 SGHTS, CDR2 YDEGEE. Trimming stripped 2 bases from V and 4 bases from J, with 15 bases between. This CDR3 is 15 amino acids long. In nucleotides, the CDR3 is TGTGCCAGCAGCTTCGGGACATACCAGGCCACTGAAGCTTTCTTT. The encoded protein is CASSFGTYQATEAFF.

This sequence joins TRBV2 and TRBJ1-6; maybe TRBD1 (6 bases). The ends were cut back, 6 bases at V and 7 bases at J, with 10 bases in the middle. Germline V lookup: CDR1 SNHLY, CDR2 FYNNEI. This CDR3 spans 13 amino acids. The CDR3 DNA is TGTGCCAGCAGAACCAGGGGAAATTCACCCCTCCACTTT. Protein sequence: CASRTRGNSPLHF. Based on the CDR3 plus reference TRBV2 and TRBJ1-6, the full variable domain is EPEVTQTPSHQVTQMGQEVILRCVPISNHLYFYWYRQILGQKVEFLVSFYNNEISEKSEIFDDQFSVERPDGSNFTLKIRSTKLEDSAMYFCASRTRGNSPLHFGNGTRLTVT.

V usage is TRBV28 and J usage is TRBJ1-5; D perhaps matches TRBD1 (5 bases). The CDR3 sequence is 15 residues long. The ends were cut back, 10 bases at V and 3 bases at J, with 19 bases in the middle. Per the germline V gene, CDR1 is MDHEN and CDR2 is SYDVKM. The CDR3 protein is CATLRQGLVNQPQHF. The CDR3 DNA sequence: TGTGCCACCTTAAGGCAGGGCTTGGTCAATCAGCCCCAGCATTTT.

The J gene is TRBJ1-2, the V gene TRBV28; D may be TRBD1 (6 bases). With 6 bases removed from V and 4 bases from J, the gap between germline ends came to 21 bases. The germline V gene encodes CDR1 MDHEN and CDR2 SYDVKM. The CDR3 loop spans 16 amino acids. CDR3 sequence (DNA): TGTGCCAGCAGCACCCAGACGACAGGCGCGGGCTATGGCTACACCTTC. This sequence encodes CASSTQTTGAGYGYTF.

The rearrangement links TRBV6-1 to TRBJ1-5; D unresolved. The CDR3 length is 14 residues. Trimming shortened V by 6 bases and J by 6 bases, and 15 bases separated the two germline ends. Germline loops: CDR1 MNHNS, CDR2 SASEGT. CDR3 sequence: CASSLDGSGQPQHF. CDR3 nucleotide sequence: TGTGCCAGCAGCCTCGACGGCTCGGGTCAGCCCCAGCATTTT.

The rearrangement uses TRBV11-3 and TRBJ2-2; a possible D gene is TRBD1 (5 bases). Germline values: CDR1 SGHNT, CDR2 YENEEA. With 1 base removed from V and 2 bases from J, the gap between germline ends came to 14 bases. The CDR3 spans 17 residues. As DNA, the CDR3 is TGTGCCAGCAGCTTAGCCAGGGCACTACAAAACACCGGGGAGCTGTTTTTT. It translates to CASSLARALQNTGELFF.

The chain carries TRBV10-2 and TRBJ2-1, with 10 nucleotides matching TRBD1. CDR3 length: 15 residues. V lost 7 bases, J lost 8 bases, and 11 bases stayed unmatched. CDR1 and CDR2 from the germline V gene are WSHSY and SAAADI. The CDR3 nucleotides read TGCGCCAGCAACCCGGACAGGGGGTTCATGGATGAGCAGTTCTTC. Translating gives CASNPDRGFMDEQFF.

The chain couples TRBV28 to TRBJ2-1, with D perhaps TRBD2 (6 bases). The germline gives CDR1 MDHEN, CDR2 SYDVKM. There are 13 residues in the CDR3. With 8 bases removed from V and 8 bases from J, the gap between germline ends came to 16 bases. The DNA of the CDR3 is TGTGCCAGCTTGGGGGGTATAGTTCATGAGCAGTTCTTC. This encodes CASLGGIVHEQFF.

The chain joins TRBV21-1 to TRBJ2-7; the D call of TRBD1 is as the table states it, not checked on the DNA. TRBV21-1 is flagged as a pseudogene. CDR3 length equals 21 residues. The chain's CDR3 is CASSHGGDRTFKRWETYEQYF. CDR3 DNA: TGTGCCAGCAGCCATGGGGGGGACAGGACGTTCAAAAGGTGGGAAACCTACGAGCAGTACTTC.

The chain has TRBV28 and TRBJ1-1; 7 bases are a match to TRBD1. Per the germline V gene, CDR1 is MDHEN and CDR2 is SYDVKM. The CDR3 runs 16 residues. V was pared by 6 bases and J by 2 bases, with 12 bases of the junction left unmatched. Written as DNA, the CDR3 is TGTGCCAGCAGAATTAGTACAGGGGCCCTAAACACTGAAGCTTTCTTT. This translates into CASRISTGALNTEAFF.